The 9 T cell receptor beta chains reported below all come from one sample, sequenced in a study of Graves' ophthalmopathy and Graves' hyperthyroidism. As the template, RNA transcripts were used to amplify TCR beta CDR3 regions. The first round was an RT-PCR with HTBI primers, and the second round was a multiplex PCR. TCRdb re-analysed the multiplex PCR reads in MiXCR, keeping a single row per CDR3 protein. The profile shows approximately 160,000 distinct CDR3 sequences, over 35% of them singletons. Sequences were obtained from peripheral blood. Receptors were obtained from a woman aged 40 to 49 with Graves' ophthalmopathy.

The chain has TRBV12-3 or TRBV12-4 and TRBJ1-6; D call uncertain. V was pared by 4 bases and J by 8 bases, with 18 bases between. This CDR3 has 16 amino acids. The CDR3: CASSSHTGTDHSPLHF. In DNA, the CDR3 is TGTGCCAGCAGTTCCCACACGGGTACGGACCATTCACCCCTCCACTTT.

This clonotype was counted only a few times. J is TRBJ2-5 and V is TRBV2; D is unresolved. The CDR3 covers 14 residues. V lost 8 bases and J lost 5, with 18 bases in between. CDR1 SNHLY and CDR2 FYNNEI come from the germline V gene. CDR3 sequence reads: CASAGEVVAETQYF. The CDR3 DNA reads as TGTGCCAGCGCCGGCGAGGTCGTGGCGGAGACCCAGTACTTC.

The chain combines TRBV10-3 with TRBJ2-7; D is possibly TRBD1 (6 bases). Germline CDR1 and CDR2: ENHRY and SYGVKD. This CDR3 has 15 residues. Trimming stripped 4 bases from V and 3 bases from J, with 16 bases between. CDR3 amino acids: CAISGGDNKLYEQYF. The DNA of the CDR3 is TGTGCCATCAGTGGAGGGGACAACAAACTCTACGAGCAGTACTTC.

Written as DNA, the CDR3 is TGCAGCTCCGGACAGGGGGCTGACTACACCTTC. Its protein product is CSSGQGADYTF. The V and J genes are TRBV29-1 and TRBJ1-2; 11 nucleotides agree with TRBD1. The CDR3 is made up of 11 amino acids. V gave up 8 bases and J gave up 10 bases; unmatched junction bases: 6. Germline lookup yields CDR1 SQVTM and CDR2 ANQGSEA.

This clonotype was recorded many times. The rearrangement joins TRBV29-1 to TRBJ2-5; perhaps TRBD2 as D (7 bases). The germline gives CDR1 SQVTM, CDR2 ANQGSEA. Trimming removed 7 bases at V and 4 bases at J, with 16 bases between. This CDR3 is built from 13 residues. The CDR3 DNA follows: TGCAGCGCTAGCGGAGGGGGGAGAGAGACCCAGTACTTC. It translates to CSASGGGRETQYF.

This clonotype was seen repeatedly, ten times or more. This chain joins TRBV20-1 and TRBJ1-5; 8 bases are a match to TRBD1. The CDR3 is made up of 13 amino acids. CDR1 and CDR2 (germline): DFQATT, SNEGSKA (reference sequence). V shed 3 bases, J shed 4 bases, and the junction held 2 bases outside the gene matches. CDR3 nucleotide sequence: TGCAGTGCTAGCCGGGACAGGAATCAGCCCCAGCATTTT. It yields the protein CSASRDRNQPQHF.

The sample holds many counts of this clonotype. The V and J genes are TRBV5-1 and TRBJ2-5, with D uncertain. Between the trimmed V and J ends, which lost 3 bases and 4 bases, there was a span of 7 bases. The CDR3 totals 12 residues. Germline V gene data show CDR1 as SGHRS and CDR2 as YFSETQ. The CDR3 bases are TGCGCCAGCAGCTGGGCCGGAGAGACCCAGTACTTC. Protein sequence: CASSWAGETQYF.

The rearrangement links TRBV28 to TRBJ1-3; unclear D gene. Germline loops: CDR1 MDHEN, CDR2 SYDVKM. V shed 7 bases and J shed 7 bases, with 14 bases lying between them. The length of the CDR3 is 13 residues. In DNA form, the CDR3 reads TGTGCCAGCACCAGACCCCCCCCGAACACCATATATTTT. As protein: CASTRPPPNTIYF.

This chain connects TRBV19 to TRBJ2-5, with TRBD2 matching over 10 bases. The length of the CDR3 is 15 residues. Germline CDR1 LNHDA, CDR2 SQIVND (reference sequence). Trimming cost V 8 bases and J 5 bases; bases outside gene matches: 11. CDR3 coding DNA: TGTGCCAGTTCCTCGGCCTCAGCGGGAGGGGAGACCCAGTACTTC. This sequence encodes CASSSASAGGETQYF.